This is a list of T cell receptor beta chains from one sample in a study of cytomegalovirus exposure and HLA in healthy donors. Sequencing was performed with immunoSEQ multiplex PCR; in TCRdb, only in-frame clones are kept and a portion is missing. This sample has about 160,000 clones, with approximately 76% found just once. The source material was PBMCs. These receptors came from a man between 60 and 75 years old in good health and CMV-seronegative. The CDR3 runs from the conserved cysteine through the conserved F or W. Each record gives: J gene, V gene, D gene, clone size, CDR3 DNA, CDR3 protein. The D gene is left open where the match is weak. A clone size is listed for some rows: how often the clone was seen (once, few, many), or a class if it is expanded.

>TRBJ2-7|TRBV28|NA|NA
TGTGCCAGCAGTTCCCACTACGAGCAGTACTTC
CASSSHYEQYF
>TRBJ1-6|TRBV28|NA|NA
TGTGCCAGCAGCTCAGGCTCCGATAATTCACCCCTCCACTTT
CASSSGSDNSPLHF
>TRBJ2-7|TRBV19|NA|NA
TGTGCCAGTAGTCTCTTAGCCCCGGGGGAGCAGTACTTC
CASSLLAPGEQYF
>TRBJ1-5|TRBV5-1|NA|NA
TGCGCCAGCAGCTTGGGCGGGTCAGCCGCCAATCAGCCCCAGCATTTT
CASSLGGSAANQPQHF
>TRBJ2-7|TRBV6-8|NA|NA
TGTGCCAGCAGCTACTCTCGGGCGCGTTTTGGATTGAGGGATAGTTGGTACGAGCAGTACTTC
CASSYSRARFGLRDSWYEQYF
>TRBJ2-5|TRBV5-4|TRBD2|NA
TGTGCCAGCAGCTTGGATTCGGGAGGGGATCGAACCCAGTACTTC
CASSLDSGGDRTQYF
>TRBJ1-6|TRBV7-6|TRBD1|NA
TGTGCCAGCAGCTTCACGGGACAGGGGAATTCACCCCTCCACTTT
CASSFTGQGNSPLHF
>TRBJ2-5|TRBV10-1|TRBD2|NA
TGCGCCAGCAGTGAGTGGGCTAGCGGGAGGCAAGAGACCCAGTACTTC
CASSEWASGRQETQYF
>TRBJ1-2|TRBV7-9|TRBD1|NA
TGTGCCAGCAGCTTAGCGCTGGGACAGGGATATGGCTACACCTTC
CASSLALGQGYGYTF
>TRBJ2-2|TRBV10-3|NA|NA
TGTGCCATCAGTCGTGGTACGGGTTCAAACACCGGGGAGCTGTTTTTT
CAISRGTGSNTGELFF
>TRBJ2-2|TRBV6-6|NA|NA
TGTGCCAGCAGTAACGAGGGGGGGGCGGACACCGGGGAGCTGTTTTTT
CASSNEGGADTGELFF
>TRBJ2-7|TRBV5-1|NA|NA
TGCGCCAGCAGCCTGAGGGGGACGGCCGCCTACGAGCAGTACTTC
CASSLRGTAAYEQYF
>TRBJ1-5|TRBV6-6|TRBD1|NA
TGTGCCAGCAGGCTCGGACAGGGGGCGGCTCAGCCCCAGCATTTT
CASRLGQGAAQPQHF
>TRBJ2-2|TRBV19|NA|NA
TGTGCCAGTACCCAACAGGGGGAGCTGTTTTTT
CASTQQGELFF
>TRBJ1-2|TRBV7-9|NA|NA
TGTGCCAGCAGCTTAGGGTCTGGGACTGATAACTATGGCTACACCTTC
CASSLGSGTDNYGYTF
>TRBJ2-5|TRBV2|NA|NA
TGTGCCAGCAGTGGGACAAGCACAGGGAAAGAGACCCAGTACTTC
CASSGTSTGKETQYF
>TRBJ2-2|TRBV6-5|TRBD2|NA
TGTGCCACCAAAACGGGACTAGCGACCGGGGAGCTGTTTTTT
CATKTGLATGELFF
>TRBJ2-2|TRBV30|TRBD1|NA
TGTGCCTGGAGAAAAAACAGGGGTTCTGGGGAGCTGTTTTTT
CAWRKNRGSGELFF
>TRBJ2-7|TRBV5-1|TRBD1|once
TGCGCCAGCAGCTTGGGATTCGGGGGACAGGGAGGCGAGCAGTACTTC
CASSLGFGGQGGEQYF
>TRBJ1-4|TRBV7-2|NA|NA
TGTGCCAGCAGCTTAATCGCGAGCACAACTAATGAAAAACTGTTTTTT
CASSLIASTTNEKLFF
>TRBJ1-1|TRBV7-9|NA|NA
TGTGCCAGCAGCTTAGGGTCAGGGCTAAGGGCTTTCTTT
CASSLGSGLRAFF
>TRBJ2-3|TRBV11-1|TRBD2|NA
TGTGCCAGCAGCTTTAGTCCGGGGGGGGGTAGCACAGATACGCAGTATTTT
CASSFSPGGGSTDTQYF
>TRBJ1-5|TRBV10-1|NA|NA
TGCGCCAGGAAGACAGACGCTGAGAGCAATCAGCCCCAGCATTTT
CARKTDAESNQPQHF
>TRBJ1-2|TRBV5-1|NA|NA
TGCGCCAGCAGCTTGACTACAGGCTCCTATGGCTACACCTTC
CASSLTTGSYGYTF
>TRBJ1-1|TRBV28|NA|few
TGTGCCAGCAGGACGCAGAGGGGTGGGGGGGGGACTGAAGCTTTCTTT
CASRTQRGGGGTEAFF
>TRBJ2-2|TRBV6-5|NA|NA
TGTGCCAGCAGTTACTCTGTCAGGGTCACCGGGGAGCTGTTTTTT
CASSYSVRVTGELFF
>TRBJ2-1|TRBV19|NA|NA
TGTGCCAGTAGTATTGCGGCCTACGGCTACAATGAGCAGTTCTTC
CASSIAAYGYNEQFF
>TRBJ1-4|TRBV5-1|NA|NA
TGCGCCAGCAGCTCCTGGGCGGGGACGGGGGCAACTAATGAAAAACTGTTTTTT
CASSSWAGTGATNEKLFF
>TRBJ1-1|TRBV4-3|NA|few
TGCGCCAGCAGCCAAGGGTTATTTTCGACAGGCAGGAACACTGAAGCTTTCTTT
CASSQGLFSTGRNTEAFF
>TRBJ2-1|TRBV7-2|NA|NA
TGTGCCAGCAGCTTAGTGGGCAGGGGTTTCTACAATGAGCAGTTCTTC
CASSLVGRGFYNEQFF
>TRBJ2-7|TRBV27|TRBD2|NA
TGTGCCAGCAGGGGACTAGCGGGAGCAGCCTACGAGCAGTACTTC
CASRGLAGAAYEQYF
>TRBJ2-3|TRBV2|TRBD2|NA
TGTGCCAGCAAATGGACTAGCGGCACAGATACGCAGTATTTT
CASKWTSGTDTQYF
>TRBJ2-2|TRBV30|NA|NA
TGTGCCTGGAGTTGGACAGCGAACACCGGGGAGCTGTTTTTT
CAWSWTANTGELFF
>TRBJ1-2|TRBV7-8|NA|NA
TGTGCCAGCAGCTACGACAGGACAACTAACTATGGCTACACCTTC
CASSYDRTTNYGYTF
>TRBJ1-5|TRBV19|TRBD1|once
TGTGCCAGTAGTATAGAGCACGCAGGGGGCGCCGGTCAGCCCCAGCATTTT
CASSIEHAGGAGQPQHF
>TRBJ2-7|TRBV7-9|TRBD1|few
TGTGCCAGCAGCCCCAGCCGGACAGGGGGCTATGAGCAGTACTTC
CASSPSRTGGYEQYF
>TRBJ1-6|TRBV9|NA|NA
TGTGCCAGCAGCGTAGACCCAGGTTCACCCCTCCACTTT
CASSVDPGSPLHF
>TRBJ2-1|TRBV9|NA|NA
TGTGCCAGCAGCGTAGCCGCGGGACTCCACACCTACAATGAGCAGTTCTTC
CASSVAAGLHTYNEQFF
>TRBJ2-5|TRBV27|NA|NA
TGTGCCAGCAGCGATTCCGGGAGCAGTGGTGAGACCCAGTACTTC
CASSDSGSSGETQYF
>TRBJ1-2|TRBV28|NA|NA
TGTGCCAGCAGTTTTGCGGGGAGTATGGGCTACACCTTC
CASSFAGSMGYTF
>TRBJ1-5|TRBV19|TRBD1|NA
TGTGCCAGTAGTATTACAGGGGCCAATCAGCCCCAGCATTTT
CASSITGANQPQHF
>TRBJ2-1|TRBV11-3|TRBD1|NA
TGTGCCAGCAGCTTAGATCAGGGGGCGTTAGGAAATGAGCAGTTCTTC
CASSLDQGALGNEQFF
>TRBJ1-5|TRBV30|NA|NA
TGTGCCTGGAGTGTTTGGGGGGATCAGCCCCAGCATTTT
CAWSVWGDQPQHF
>TRBJ2-3|TRBV28|TRBD2|NA
TGTGCCAGCAGTTTAGCCGGGGTAACTAGCGTCCCAGATACGCAGTATTTT
CASSLAGVTSVPDTQYF
>TRBJ2-1|TRBV27|NA|NA
TGTGCCAGCAGTTTGCGCGCGGGGGCGAGCTCCTACAATGAGCAGTTCTTC
CASSLRAGASSYNEQFF
>TRBJ1-5|TRBV9|TRBD1|NA
TGTGCCAGCAGTAGGGACAGGACTCCTAATCAGCCCCAGCATTTT
CASSRDRTPNQPQHF
>TRBJ1-5|TRBV6-6|NA|NA
TGTGCCAGCAGTTACCCAACAGAAAGATATCAGCCCCAGCATTTT
CASSYPTERYQPQHF
>TRBJ1-2|TRBV5-4|TRBD1|NA
TGTGCCAGCAGCCGCGTGAGGGGGCAGGGAAGCTATGGCTACACCTTC
CASSRVRGQGSYGYTF
>TRBJ2-5|TRBV6-5|NA|NA
TGTGCCAGCAGTTACGGAACGGGAGTTTTGGAGACCCAGTACTTC
CASSYGTGVLETQYF
>TRBJ2-2|TRBV11-3|NA|NA
TGTGCCAGCAGCCCTTCTCTCGGAGCAAACACCGGGGAGCTGTTTTTT
CASSPSLGANTGELFF